A single sample gave rise to the 27 T cell receptor beta chains below, sequenced in a study of CD8 T cells in ankylosing spondylitis. Antigens for these TCRs are unknown. Findings and limits, study-wide: In ankylosing spondylitis blood, a motif of roughly eight highly homologous TCR beta variants appeared characteristic.

TCRdb reanalysed the 5' RACE reads using MiXCR and keeps one entry per CDR3 protein. The sample carries approximately 500,000 distinct CDR3 sequences, more than 9.5% recorded once. The sample consisted of blood, either unsorted or a sorted T cell fraction (not recorded which). The receptors stem from a male donor with ankylosing spondylitis.

The gene calls are TRBV5-1 and TRBJ2-7; no definite D call. The CDR3 is 14 residues long. CDR1 and CDR2 (germline): SGHRS, YFSETQ. The germline V and J ends were trimmed by 4 bases and 0 bases, with 11 bases remaining between them. The CDR3 sequence: CASSVDIHSYEQYF. CDR3 bases: TGCGCCAGCAGCGTCGACATTCACTCCTACGAGCAGTACTTC.

This chain uses TRBV5-6 with TRBJ2-6; D is possibly TRBD1 (5 bases). Trimming pared 2 bases from V and 4 bases from J, leaving 13 bases between. Germline-derived CDR1 and CDR2 are SGHDT and YYEEEE. This CDR3 is built from 16 residues. CDR3 DNA sequence: TGTGCCAGCAGCTTTGTCAGGGTCGACGGGGCCAACGTCCTGACTTTC. Its translation: CASSFVRVDGANVLTF.

This clonotype turned up a few times. This chain joins TRBV7-9 and TRBJ1-2, with 10 nucleotides matching TRBD1. CDR1 SEHNR and CDR2 FQNEAQ come from the germline V gene (reference sequence). Trimming at V came to 3 bases and at J to 4 bases, leaving 5 bases not matched to a gene. This CDR3 comprises 15 residues. CDR3 nucleotides: TGTGCCAGCAGCTTGGGACAGGGGAGACTCTATGGCTACACCTTC. It codes for CASSLGQGRLYGYTF. The full variable domain, its missing parts supplied by reference TRBV7-9 and TRBJ1-2, is DTGVSQNPRHKITKRGQNVTFRCDPISEHNRLYWYRQTLGQGPEFLTYFQNEAQLEKSRLLSDRFSAERPKGSFSTLEIQRTEQGDSAMYLCASSLGQGRLYGYTFGSGTRLTVV.

Many counts were recorded for this clonotype. V gene TRBV4-1 combines with J gene TRBJ1-2; D is perhaps TRBD1 (5 bases). V lost 0 bases and J lost 4, with 9 bases in between. The germline V gene has CDR1 MGHRA and CDR2 YSYEKL. The CDR3 runs 14 residues. CDR3 DNA sequence: TGCGCCAGCAGCCAAGATACGGGGGGCTATGGCTACACCTTC. This codes for CASSQDTGGYGYTF.

This chain links TRBV5-1 with TRBJ1-6; possible D gene TRBD1, 6 bases. CDR1 is SGHRS and CDR2 is YFSETQ in the germline V gene. The V end lost 4 bases, the J end lost 5 bases, and 13 bases lay between the germline ends. CDR3 size: 15 residues. The chain's CDR3 is CASSQYGQNNSPLHF. The DNA of the CDR3 is TGCGCCAGCAGCCAGTACGGACAGAATAATTCACCCCTCCACTTT.

This clonotype was detected many times. V and J are TRBV7-2 and TRBJ2-7; TRBD2 matches 9 bases. CDR1 SGHTA and CDR2 FQGNSA come from the germline V gene. This CDR3 contains 16 residues. Trimming cost V 1 base and J 0 bases; bases outside gene matches: 4. CDR3 sequence reads: CASSLGGLAFSYEQYF. CDR3 DNA sequence: TGTGCCAGCAGCTTAGGGGGACTAGCTTTCTCCTACGAGCAGTACTTC.

This clonotype was picked up many times. The rearrangement uses TRBV5-1 and TRBJ2-1; 9 nucleotides align to TRBD2. The V segment lost 1 base and the J segment 8 bases; nucleotides outside the gene matches: 7. CDR3 length: 15 amino acids. Germline V lookup: CDR1 SGHRS, CDR2 YFSETQ. The CDR3, as DNA: TGCGCCAGCAGCTTGCTAGCGGGGAGATTCTATGAGCAGTTCTTC. Translated, it gives CASSLLAGRFYEQFF. Combining the CDR3 with reference TRBV5-1 and TRBJ2-1 gives the whole variable domain KAGVTQTPRYLIKTRGQQVTLSCSPISGHRSVSWYQQTPGQGLQFLFEYFSETQRNKGNFPGRFSGRQFSNSRSEMNVSTLELGDSALYLCASSLLAGRFYEQFFGPGTRLTVL.

V gene TRBV9 combines with J gene TRBJ2-1, with D possibly matching TRBD1 (6 bases). The CDR3 runs to 15 residues. The germline V gene has CDR1 SGDLS and CDR2 YYNGEE. The V and J ends lost 4 bases and 3 bases respectively, with 14 bases between them. CDR3 residues: CASSPRDTNYNEQFF. DNA of the CDR3: TGTGCCAGCAGCCCCCGGGACACGAACTACAATGAGCAGTTCTTC.

This clonotype was counted a few times. The chain carries TRBV29-1 and TRBJ2-3; a possible D gene is TRBD2 (5 bases). Germline lookup yields CDR1 SQVTM and CDR2 ANQGSEA. V was pared by 7 bases and J by 0 bases, with 11 bases between. The CDR3 length is 13 residues. The CDR3 protein is CSARGQSTDTQYF. The CDR3 DNA reads TGCAGCGCCCGAGGGCAGAGCACAGATACGCAGTATTTT.

This sequence joins TRBV2 and TRBJ2-1; D might be TRBD2 (5 bases). Trimming took 8 bases from V and 4 from J, leaving 15 bases between them. There are 14 residues in the CDR3. Germline V gene lookup returns CDR1 SNHLY and CDR2 FYNNEI. Written as DNA, the CDR3 is TGTGCCAGCTCCTACTCGGACTCGTACAATGAGCAGTTCTTC. The encoded protein is CASSYSDSYNEQFF.

The chain recombines TRBV3-1 with TRBJ2-7, with D unresolved. Trimming cost V 4 bases and J 7 bases, with 17 bases left between them. Germline V gene data show CDR1 as LGHDT and CDR2 as YNNKEL (reference sequence). This CDR3 comprises 14 residues. CDR3 loop: CASSPSRRPKEQYF. CDR3 coding DNA: TGTGCCAGCAGCCCCTCAAGGCGGCCAAAGGAGCAGTACTTC.

The sample holds a few counts of this clonotype. The V and J genes are TRBV5-1 and TRBJ2-5; 16 bases align to TRBD2. The CDR3 consists of 18 residues. Losses at the gene ends were 6 bases for V and 2 bases for J; bases not matched to a gene: 10. The germline V gene has CDR1 SGHRS and CDR2 YFSETQ. This CDR3 is CASTAGTSGRAAQETQYF. In nucleotides, the CDR3 is TGCGCCAGCACCGCCGGGACTAGCGGGAGGGCCGCTCAAGAGACCCAGTACTTC.

This clonotype was seen only a few times. This chain joins TRBV12-3 or TRBV12-4 and TRBJ2-1; 12 bases align to TRBD2. V was clipped by 6 bases and J by 4 bases; unmatched bases: 7. CDR3 length equals 16 residues. The CDR3 DNA is TGTGCCAGCAGCTCGACTAGCGGGAGAGTTTACAATGAGCAGTTCTTC. Residues: CASSSTSGRVYNEQFF.

The chain recombines TRBV15 with TRBJ1-5; D unresolved. CDR1 is LNHNV, CDR2 YYDKDF, per germline (reference sequence). V dropped 0 bases and J dropped 7 bases, with 10 bases sitting between them. CDR3 length: 14 amino acids. Here the CDR3 reads CATSRDQAGQPQHF. Written as DNA, the CDR3 is TGTGCCACCAGCAGAGATCAGGCCGGGCAGCCCCAGCATTTT. The full variable domain, its missing parts supplied by reference TRBV15 and TRBJ1-5, is DAMVIQNPRYQVTQFGKPVTLSCSQTLNHNVMYWYQQKSSQAPKLLFHYYDKDFNNEADTPDNFQSRRPNTSFCFLDIRSPGLGDTAMYLCATSRDQAGQPQHFGDGTRLSIL.

This clonotype was seen only a few times. The chain has TRBV12-3 or TRBV12-4 and TRBJ2-2; D unresolved. Trimming shortened V by 6 bases and J by 6 bases, and 17 bases separated the two germline ends. CDR3 length: 15 amino acids. The CDR3 reads CASRPAETRSGELFF. For the CDR3, the DNA is TGTGCCAGCAGGCCAGCTGAGACGAGGTCCGGGGAGCTGTTTTTT.

This clonotype showed up just a few times. V gene TRBV29-1 combines with J gene TRBJ1-4; D is ambiguous. Trimming shortened V by 4 bases and J by 4 bases, and 4 bases separated the two germline ends. Germline V gene lookup returns CDR1 SQVTM and CDR2 ANQGSEA. The CDR3 extends over 11 amino acids. The CDR3 here is CSVGGNEKLFF. The CDR3 DNA follows: TGCAGCGTTGGGGGTAATGAAAAACTGTTTTTT.

A few counts support this clonotype. J is TRBJ1-1 and V is TRBV12-3 or TRBV12-4; D is undetermined. V lost 7 bases, J lost 3 bases, and 12 bases lay in between. The CDR3 is 13 residues long. In DNA, the CDR3 is TGTGCCAGCAACCTTAGGACCTACACTGAAGCTTTCTTT. It translates to CASNLRTYTEAFF.

This clonotype appeared a single time. The V and J genes are TRBV10-3 and TRBJ2-1; 9 bases agree with TRBD2. This CDR3 has 16 residues. J lost 5 bases, V lost 0 bases, and 5 bases had no gene match. Germline CDR1 ENHRY, CDR2 SYGVKD. The CDR3 nucleotides read TGTGCCATCAGTGAGTCAGGGCGGGGGGGCGACAATGAGCAGTTCTTC. It specifies CAISESGRGGDNEQFF.

This chain links TRBV24-1 with TRBJ2-7; unclear D gene. The CDR3 has 15 residues. The V end was cut by 5 bases, the J end by 3 bases, with 16 bases between. The germline CDR1 and CDR2 sequences are KGHDR and SFDVKD. The CDR3 nucleotides are TGTGCCACCAGTGTTTCAGTGGTGAGAAACTACGAGCAGTACGTC. The encoded protein is CATSVSVVRNYEQYV.

This clonotype was seen a handful of times. This chain links TRBV24-1 with TRBJ2-3; tentatively, D is TRBD2 (6 bases). The ends were cut back, 7 bases at V and 4 bases at J, with 11 bases in the middle. Germline CDR1 reads KGHDR; CDR2 reads SFDVKD. The CDR3 contains 13 residues. The CDR3 DNA reads TGTGCCACCAGCCAGTGGGGGGCAGATACGCAGTATTTT. Protein sequence: CATSQWGADTQYF.

The chain links TRBV20-1 to TRBJ2-5; D is unclear. Germline lookup yields CDR1 DFQATT and CDR2 SNEGSKA (reference sequence). The germline V and J ends were trimmed by 1 base and 5 bases, with 11 bases remaining between them. The CDR3 has 13 amino acids. CDR3 nucleotide sequence: TGCAGTGCTAGAGGAGCCCAACGCGAGACCCAGTACTTC. As protein: CSARGAQRETQYF.

The rearrangement uses TRBV10-3 and TRBJ2-3; unclear D gene. V was pared by 8 bases and J by 3 bases, with 18 bases between. The CDR3 has 15 amino acids. Germline V gene sequence: CDR1 ENHRY, CDR2 SYGVKD. CDR3 DNA: TGTGCCATCGGGTCCGTGGCGAGTGGTACAGATACGCAGTATTTT. Translated: CAIGSVASGTDTQYF.

At least ten counts were recorded for this clonotype. The chain employs TRBV5-1 and TRBJ2-5; D ambiguous. CDR1 and CDR2 (germline): SGHRS, YFSETQ. The CDR3 sequence is 15 residues long. Trimming shortened V by 2 bases and J by 2 bases, and 13 bases separated the two germline ends. The CDR3 DNA is TGCGCCAGCAGCTTAGGACCCGAGATACAAGAGACCCAGTACTTC. Translated: CASSLGPEIQETQYF.

This clonotype showed up many times. This chain joins TRBV7-2 and TRBJ1-5; D may be TRBD1 (5 bases). V gave up 1 base and J gave up 2 bases, with 6 bases separating them. This CDR3 comprises 14 residues. Germline V gene sequence: CDR1 SGHTA, CDR2 FQGNSA. The CDR3 nucleotides are TGTGCCAGCAGCTTAGTAGGGGGCAATCAGCCCCAGCATTTT. This encodes CASSLVGGNQPQHF.

The genes are TRBV27 and TRBJ1-5; D gene ambiguous. With 7 bases removed from V and 0 bases from J, the gap between germline ends came to 10 bases. Germline loops: CDR1 MNHEY, CDR2 SMNVEV (reference sequence). This CDR3 contains 14 residues. Here the CDR3 DNA reads TGTGCCAGCAAACGACGGCCTAGCAATCAGCCCCAGCATTTT. Its translation is CASKRRPSNQPQHF.

This clonotype was counted a few times. The chain has TRBV5-1 and TRBJ1-2; 7 positions match TRBD1. The CDR3 has 13 residues. CDR1 and CDR2 from the germline V gene are SGHRS and YFSETQ. V lost 4 bases, J lost 6 bases, and 6 bases stayed unmatched. CDR3 residues: CASSRDRVDGYTF. The CDR3 nucleotides are TGCGCCAGCAGCCGAGACAGGGTTGATGGCTACACCTTC.

V and J are TRBV20-1 and TRBJ2-1; 7 bases match TRBD2. V lost 4 bases, J lost 5 bases, and 8 bases stayed unmatched. The CDR3 length is 14 residues. Germline V gene sequence: CDR1 DFQATT, CDR2 SNEGSKA (reference sequence). The CDR3 DNA is TGCAGTGCTACCGAGACTAGCCGAAACAATGAGCAGTTCTTC. The encoded protein is CSATETSRNNEQFF.